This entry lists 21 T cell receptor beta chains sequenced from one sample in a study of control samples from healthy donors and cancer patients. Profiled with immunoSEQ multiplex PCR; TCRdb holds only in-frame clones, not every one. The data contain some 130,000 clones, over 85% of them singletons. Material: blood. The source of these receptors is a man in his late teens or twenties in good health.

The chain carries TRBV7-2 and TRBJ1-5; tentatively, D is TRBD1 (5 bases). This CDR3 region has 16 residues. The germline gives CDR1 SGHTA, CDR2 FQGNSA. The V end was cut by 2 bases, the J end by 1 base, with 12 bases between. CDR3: CASSLTSRGSNQPQHF. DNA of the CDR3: TGTGCCAGCAGCTTAACTAGTCGGGGGAGCAATCAGCCCCAGCATTTT. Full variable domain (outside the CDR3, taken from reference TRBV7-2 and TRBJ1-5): GAGVSQSPSNKVTEKGKDVELRCDPISGHTALYWYRQSLGQGLEFLIYFQGNSAPDKSGLPSDRFSAERTGGSVSTLTIQRTQQEDSAVYLCASSLTSRGSNQPQHFGDGTRLSIL.

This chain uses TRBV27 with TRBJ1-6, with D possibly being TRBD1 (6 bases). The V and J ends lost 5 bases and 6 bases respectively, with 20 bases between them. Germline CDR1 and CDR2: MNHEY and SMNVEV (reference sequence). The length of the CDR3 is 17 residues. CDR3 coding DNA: TGTGCCAGCAGTCCCCGCGGCACAGGGAACCCTAATTCACCCCTCCACTTT. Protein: CASSPRGTGNPNSPLHF.

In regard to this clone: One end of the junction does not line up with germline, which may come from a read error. The CDR3 region has the DNA TGTGCCAGCAACTTAGTTGTCCAGAACACTGAAGCTTTCTTT. The encoded protein is CASNLVVQNTEAFF. The rearrangement uses TRBV11-2 and TRBJ1-1, with D unresolved. Germline V gives CDR1 SGHAT, CDR2 FQNNGV. The CDR3 runs 14 residues.

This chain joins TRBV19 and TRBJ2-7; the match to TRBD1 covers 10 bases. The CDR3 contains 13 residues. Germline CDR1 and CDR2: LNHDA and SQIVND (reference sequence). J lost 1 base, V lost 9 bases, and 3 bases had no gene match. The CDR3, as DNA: TGTGCCAGCCGGACAGGGGGGTCCTACGAGCAGTACTTC. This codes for CASRTGGSYEQYF.

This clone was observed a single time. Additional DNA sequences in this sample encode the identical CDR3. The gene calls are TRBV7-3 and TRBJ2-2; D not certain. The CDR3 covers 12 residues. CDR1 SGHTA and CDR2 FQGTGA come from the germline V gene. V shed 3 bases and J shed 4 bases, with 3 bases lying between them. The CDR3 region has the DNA TGTGCCAGCAGCTTCTCCACCGGGGAGCTGTTTTTT. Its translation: CASSFSTGELFF.

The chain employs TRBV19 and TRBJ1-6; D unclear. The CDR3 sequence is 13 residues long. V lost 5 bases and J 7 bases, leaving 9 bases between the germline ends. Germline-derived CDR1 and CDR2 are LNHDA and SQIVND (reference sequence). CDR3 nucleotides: TGTGCCAGTAGTTGGGGTAGAAATTCACCCCTCCACTTT. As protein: CASSWGRNSPLHF.

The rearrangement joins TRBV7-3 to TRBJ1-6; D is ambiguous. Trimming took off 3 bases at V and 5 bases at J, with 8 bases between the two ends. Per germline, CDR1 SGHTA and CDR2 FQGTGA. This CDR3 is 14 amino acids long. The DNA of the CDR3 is TGTGCCAGCAGCTTGGTTCGGGATAATTCACCCCTCCACTTT. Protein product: CASSLVRDNSPLHF.

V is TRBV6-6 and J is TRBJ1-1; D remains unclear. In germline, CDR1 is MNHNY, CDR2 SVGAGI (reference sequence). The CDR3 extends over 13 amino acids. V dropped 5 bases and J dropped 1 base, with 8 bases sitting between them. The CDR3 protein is CASSRTGNTEAFF. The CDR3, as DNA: TGTGCCAGCAGTCGGACGGGGAACACTGAAGCTTTCTTT.

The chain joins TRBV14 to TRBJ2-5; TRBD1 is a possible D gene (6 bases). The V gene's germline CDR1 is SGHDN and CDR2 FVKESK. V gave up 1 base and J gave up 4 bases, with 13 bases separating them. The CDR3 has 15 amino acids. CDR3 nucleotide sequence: TGTGCCAGCAGCCAAGTTGGCAGGGGTATAGAGACCCAGTACTTC. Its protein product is CASSQVGRGIETQYF.

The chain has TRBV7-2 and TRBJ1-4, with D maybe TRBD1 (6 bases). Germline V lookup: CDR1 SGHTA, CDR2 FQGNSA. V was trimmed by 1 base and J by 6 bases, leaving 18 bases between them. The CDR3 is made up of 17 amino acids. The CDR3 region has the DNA TGTGCCAGCAGCTTAGGCAGAAACAGGGCCTCCGATGAAAAACTGTTTTTT. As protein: CASSLGRNRASDEKLFF.

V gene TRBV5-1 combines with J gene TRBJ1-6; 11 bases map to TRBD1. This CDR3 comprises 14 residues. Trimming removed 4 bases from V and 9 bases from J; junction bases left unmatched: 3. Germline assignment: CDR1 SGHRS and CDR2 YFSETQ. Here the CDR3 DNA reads TGCGCCAGCAGCGGCGGGACAGGGGGTTCACCCCTCCACTTT. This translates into CASSGGTGGSPLHF.

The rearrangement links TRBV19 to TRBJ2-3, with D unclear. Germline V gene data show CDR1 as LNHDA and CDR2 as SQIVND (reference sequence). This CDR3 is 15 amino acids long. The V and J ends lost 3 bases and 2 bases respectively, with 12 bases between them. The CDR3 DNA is TGTGCCAGTAGTATTAGCATACGAGACACAGATACGCAGTATTTT. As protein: CASSISIRDTDTQYF.

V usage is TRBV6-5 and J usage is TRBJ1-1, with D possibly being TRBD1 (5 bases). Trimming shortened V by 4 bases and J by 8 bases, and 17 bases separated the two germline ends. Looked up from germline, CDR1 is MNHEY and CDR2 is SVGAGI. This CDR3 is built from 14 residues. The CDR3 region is CASSSLGQGMEAFF. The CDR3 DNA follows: TGTGCCAGCAGTTCCCTAGGGCAGGGCATGGAAGCTTTCTTT.

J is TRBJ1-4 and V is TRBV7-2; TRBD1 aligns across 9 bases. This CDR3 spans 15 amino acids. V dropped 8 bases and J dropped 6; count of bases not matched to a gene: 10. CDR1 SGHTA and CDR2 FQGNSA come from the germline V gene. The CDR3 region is CASAEMGQGYEKLFF. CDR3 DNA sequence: TGTGCCAGCGCTGAAATGGGACAGGGCTATGAAAAACTGTTTTTT.

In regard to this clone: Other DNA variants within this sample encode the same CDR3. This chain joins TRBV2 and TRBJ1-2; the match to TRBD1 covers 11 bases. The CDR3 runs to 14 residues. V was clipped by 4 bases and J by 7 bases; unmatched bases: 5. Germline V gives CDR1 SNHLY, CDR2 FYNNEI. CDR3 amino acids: CASSVGQGAFGYTF. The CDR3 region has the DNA TGTGCCAGCAGTGTCGGACAGGGGGCATTTGGCTACACCTTC.

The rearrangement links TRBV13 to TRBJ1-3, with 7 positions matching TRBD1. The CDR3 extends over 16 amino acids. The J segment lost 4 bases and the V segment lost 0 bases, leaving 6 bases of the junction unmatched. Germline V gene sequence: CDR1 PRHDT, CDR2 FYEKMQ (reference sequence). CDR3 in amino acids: CASSLGTGMDGNTIYF. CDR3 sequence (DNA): TGTGCCAGCAGCTTAGGGACAGGGATGGACGGAAACACCATATATTTT.

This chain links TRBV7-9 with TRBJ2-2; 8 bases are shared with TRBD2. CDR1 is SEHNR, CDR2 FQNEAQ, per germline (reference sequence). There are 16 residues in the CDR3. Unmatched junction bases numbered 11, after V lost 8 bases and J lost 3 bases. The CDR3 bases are TGTGCCAGCTCACACGCGGGGGGCGCTTACACCGGGGAGCTGTTTTTT. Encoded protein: CASSHAGGAYTGELFF.

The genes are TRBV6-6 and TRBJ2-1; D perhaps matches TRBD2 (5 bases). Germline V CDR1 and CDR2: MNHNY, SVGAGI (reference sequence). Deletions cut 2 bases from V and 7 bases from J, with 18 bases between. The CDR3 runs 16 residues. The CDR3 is CASSYGRIGGSNEQFF. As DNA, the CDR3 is TGTGCCAGCAGTTACGGTAGGATAGGCGGGTCAAATGAGCAGTTCTTC.

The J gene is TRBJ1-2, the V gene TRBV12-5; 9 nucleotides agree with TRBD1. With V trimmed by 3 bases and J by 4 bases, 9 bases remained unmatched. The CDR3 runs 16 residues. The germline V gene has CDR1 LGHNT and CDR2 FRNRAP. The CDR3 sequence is CASGFLVGTGSYGYTF. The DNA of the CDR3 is TGTGCTAGTGGTTTCCTTGTAGGGACAGGGTCCTATGGCTACACCTTC. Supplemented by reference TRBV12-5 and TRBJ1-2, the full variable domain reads DARVTQTPRHKVTEMGQEVTMRCQPILGHNTVFWYRQTMMQGLELLAYFRNRAPLDDSGMPKDRFSAEMPDATLATLKIQPSEPRDSAVYFCASGFLVGTGSYGYTFGSGTRLTVV.

The CDR3 spells CASSAEGSGANVLTF. CDR3 in DNA: TGTGCCAGCAGCGCGGAGGGTTCTGGGGCCAACGTCCTGACTTTC. This chain connects TRBV9 to TRBJ2-6; weak D call: TRBD2 (6 bases). Trimming removed 3 bases from V and 1 base from J, with 8 bases in between. Germline lookup yields CDR1 SGDLS and CDR2 YYNGEE. This CDR3 has 15 residues.

CDR3 region: CATSREDSPQETQYF. For the CDR3, the DNA is TGTGCCACCAGCAGAGAGGACAGCCCCCAGGAGACCCAGTACTTC. The V and J genes are TRBV15 and TRBJ2-5; tentatively, D is TRBD1 (6 bases). From germline, CDR1 is LNHNV and CDR2 YYDKDF (reference sequence). The V end was cut by 0 bases, the J end by 5 bases, with 13 bases between. The length of the CDR3 is 15 residues.